Listed here are 14 T cell receptor beta chains from one sample, sequenced in a study of alternative splicing in chronic myeloid leukemia remission. Study at large: Trial remission samples were taken at major or complete molecular response, at 12 or 24 months.

Libraries were built from poly-A-enriched mRNA from 1 ug total RNA. TCRdb re-called the bulk RNA-seq reads, yielding one record per CDR3 amino acid sequence without DNA. The sample contains hundreds of distinct CDR3 sequences, 95% to 98% of which appear only once. Sequences were derived from PBMCs or total blood leukocytes (not recorded which), sampled during remission. These receptors were collected from an adult with chronic myeloid leukemia.

The chain joins TRBV29-1 to TRBJ1-1. The CDR3 has 13 residues. Looked up from germline, CDR1 is SQVTM and CDR2 is ANQGSEA. The CDR3 spells CSVETGGSNKAFF.

This chain joins TRBV3-1 and TRBJ2-1. Germline V gene lookup returns CDR1 LGHDT and CDR2 YNNKEL (reference sequence). This CDR3 comprises 14 residues. CDR3 loop: CASSRPSSYNEQFF.

The chain carries TRBV24/OR9-2 and TRBJ2-1; checking the TCRdb D call of TRBD2 is not possible without DNA. TRBV24/OR9-2 is identified as an open reading frame with a role that is uncertain. The CDR3 totals 16 residues. CDR3 protein: CATSDLGTTLGNEQFF.

The chain uses TRBV7-9 and TRBJ2-2; TCRdb's D call, TRBD2, is unchecked because there is no DNA. This CDR3 comprises 16 residues. CDR1 and CDR2 from the germline V gene are SEHNR and FQNEAQ (reference sequence). The CDR3 reads CASSRGQGGGTGELFF.

The chain links TRBV24-1 to TRBJ1-1. CDR1 is KGHDR and CDR2 is SFDVKD in the germline V gene. The CDR3 length is 14 residues. The chain's CDR3 is CATSDSGGARRAFF.

The chain uses TRBV11-2 and TRBJ1-2. This CDR3 spans 12 amino acids. The V gene's germline CDR1 is SGHAT and CDR2 FQNNGV. Here the CDR3 reads CASSLVQAGYTF.

The V gene is TRBV28, the J gene TRBJ1-1. Per the germline V gene, CDR1 is MDHEN and CDR2 is SYDVKM. The CDR3 runs 14 residues. This CDR3 reads CAITHGAGVTEAFF.

The rearrangement links TRBV7-2 to TRBJ1-6. The CDR3 consists of 14 residues. The germline gives CDR1 SGHTA, CDR2 FQGNSA. The CDR3 spells CASSPPGPLSPLHF.

This clonotype was observed a single time. The rearrangement joins TRBV9 to TRBJ2-1; TCRdb returns TRBD2, unconfirmable since there is no DNA. CDR1 is SGDLS and CDR2 is YYNGEE in the germline V gene. The CDR3 runs to 14 residues. The CDR3: CASSVRGSYNEQFF.

The gene calls are TRBV20-1 and TRBJ2-1; TCRdb's D call, TRBD2, is unchecked because there is no DNA. Germline CDR1 DFQATT, CDR2 SNEGSKA (reference sequence). The CDR3 extends over 16 amino acids. This CDR3 reads CSAPTRTSGYYNEQFF.

CDR3 sequence reads: CASSEISEEDEAFF. J is TRBJ1-1 and V is TRBV6-1. The CDR3 length is 14 residues. CDR1 is MNHNS and CDR2 is SASEGT in the germline V gene.

The CDR3 spells CASSPGGGDEQFF. The genes are TRBV7-2 and TRBJ2-1; TCRdb lists TRBD2, though no DNA is available to test this call. In germline, CDR1 is SGHTA, CDR2 FQGNSA. The CDR3 is 13 amino acids.

This chain uses TRBV12-3 or TRBV12-4 with TRBJ1-1; without DNA, the TCRdb call of TRBD1 cannot be checked. This CDR3 is 13 amino acids long. CDR3 amino acids: CASSWTGNTEAFF.

The V call is TRBV5-1, the J call TRBJ1-2; TCRdb picks TRBD1, but there is no DNA to check that call. The CDR3 totals 15 residues. The V gene's germline CDR1 is SGHRS and CDR2 YFSETQ. The CDR3 is CASSLGGQGARGYTF.